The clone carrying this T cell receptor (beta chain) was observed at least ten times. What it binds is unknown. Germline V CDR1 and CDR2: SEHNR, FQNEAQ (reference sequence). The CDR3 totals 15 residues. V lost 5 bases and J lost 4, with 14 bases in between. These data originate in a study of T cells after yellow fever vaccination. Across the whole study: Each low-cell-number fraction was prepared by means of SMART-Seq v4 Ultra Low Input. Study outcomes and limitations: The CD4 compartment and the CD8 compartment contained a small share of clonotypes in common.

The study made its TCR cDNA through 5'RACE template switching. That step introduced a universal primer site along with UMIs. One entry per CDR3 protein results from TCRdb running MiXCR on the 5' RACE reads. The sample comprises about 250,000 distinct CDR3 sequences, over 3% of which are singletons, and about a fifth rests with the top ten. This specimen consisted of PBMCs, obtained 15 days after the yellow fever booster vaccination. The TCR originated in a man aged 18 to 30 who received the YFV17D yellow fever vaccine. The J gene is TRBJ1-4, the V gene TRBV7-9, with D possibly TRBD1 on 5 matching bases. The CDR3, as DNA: TGTGCCAGCAGCGTTGGGACTGCTAGTAATGAAAAACTGTTTTTT. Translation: CASSVGTASNEKLFF.